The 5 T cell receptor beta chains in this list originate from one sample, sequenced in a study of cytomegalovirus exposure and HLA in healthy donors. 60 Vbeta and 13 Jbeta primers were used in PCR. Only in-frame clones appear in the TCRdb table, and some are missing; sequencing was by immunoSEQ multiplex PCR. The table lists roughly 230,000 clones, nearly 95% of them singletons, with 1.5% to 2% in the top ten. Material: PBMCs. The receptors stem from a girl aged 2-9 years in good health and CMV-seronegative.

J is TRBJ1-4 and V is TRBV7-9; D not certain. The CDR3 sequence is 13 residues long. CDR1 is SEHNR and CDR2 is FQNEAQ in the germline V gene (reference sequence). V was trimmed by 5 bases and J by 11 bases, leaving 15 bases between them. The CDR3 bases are TGTGCCAGCAGCCTTAGCGTAGGGCTTAAACTGTTTTTT. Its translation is CASSLSVGLKLFF.

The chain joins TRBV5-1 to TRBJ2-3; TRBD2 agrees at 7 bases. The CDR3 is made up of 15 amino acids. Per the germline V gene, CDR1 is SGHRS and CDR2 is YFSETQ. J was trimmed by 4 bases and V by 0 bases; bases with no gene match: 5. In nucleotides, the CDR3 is TGCGCCAGCAGCTTGGCCAGCGGGGCCGCAGATACGCAGTATTTT. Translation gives CASSLASGAADTQYF.

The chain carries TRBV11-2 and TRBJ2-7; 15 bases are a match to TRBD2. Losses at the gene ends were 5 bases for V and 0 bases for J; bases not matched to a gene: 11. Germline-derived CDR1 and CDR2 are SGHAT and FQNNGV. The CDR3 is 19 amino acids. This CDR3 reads CASSLGTSGRSLGSYEQYF. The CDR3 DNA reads TGTGCCAGCAGCCTTGGGACTAGCGGGAGGTCCCTCGGCTCCTACGAGCAGTACTTC.

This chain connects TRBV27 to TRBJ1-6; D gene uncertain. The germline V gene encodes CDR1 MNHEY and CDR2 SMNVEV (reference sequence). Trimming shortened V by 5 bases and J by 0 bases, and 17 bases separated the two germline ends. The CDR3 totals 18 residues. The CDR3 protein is CASSRPLGMSSYNSPLHF. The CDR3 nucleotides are TGTGCCAGCAGTCGCCCCCTCGGGATGAGCTCCTATAATTCACCCCTCCACTTT.

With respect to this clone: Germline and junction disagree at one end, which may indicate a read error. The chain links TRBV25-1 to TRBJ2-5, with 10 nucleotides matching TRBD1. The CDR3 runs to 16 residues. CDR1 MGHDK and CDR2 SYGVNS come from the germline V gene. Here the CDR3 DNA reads TGTGCCAACAGTGAATCCGGGACAGGGGTTCGAGAGACCCAGTACTTC. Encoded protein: CANSESGTGVRETQYF.